This T cell receptor beta chain comes out of a study of CD8+ T cells in alopecia areata. Study overall: Treated patients took oral tofacitinib at 5 to 10 mg twice daily.

V shed 6 bases and J 3 bases; nucleotides not matched to a gene: 4. The germline V gene encodes CDR1 MNHEY and CDR2 SVGAGI. The CDR3 sequence is 13 residues long. Points from the study as a whole: Shared TCR sequences were less clear between patients than in mice, possibly partly from HLA diversity. Lesional tissue from the scalp (especially in alopecia totalis/universalis) showed higher clonality than normal scalp.

There are a few counts of this clone. Antigen specificity is unknown. Isolated RNA was reverse transcribed into cDNA used as the sequencing template. Clones were read by immunoSEQ multiplex PCR, and TCRdb kept only the in-frame ones, dropping some. The repertoire has approximately 59,000 clones, about 45% of them found once; the top ten carry about a sixth. The source is a human donor with alopecia areata. Sequenced material: CD8+ T cells sorted from blood, taken at week 0. This chain uses TRBV6-5 with TRBJ2-7, with TRBD2 identical over 8 bases. DNA of the CDR3: TGTGCCAGCAGCCTGACTAGCGTCTACGAGCAGTACTTC. It is translated as CASSLTSVYEQYF.